The sequence of this TCR beta chain was determined in a study of response to subunit inactivated influenza vaccine. This clonotype showed up just a few times. Its specificity is unknown. The CDR3 sequence is 13 residues long. The V and J ends lost 6 bases and 5 bases respectively, with 11 bases between them. Germline lookup yields CDR1 ENHRY and CDR2 SYGVKD. Overall study results and limits: The authors suggested that every seasonal influenza vaccination recruits few new T cells.

From the RT-PCR reads, TCRdb called clonotypes with MiXCR, one entry per CDR3 protein. Among hundreds of thousands of distinct CDR3 sequences, 20% to 25% were seen once, and the ten largest hold about 10%. The receptor was derived from a man between 50 and 70 years old who received an inactivated influenza vaccine. Here the sequenced sample was PBMCs from blood, taken less than 22 months after vaccination. The chain recombines TRBV10-3 with TRBJ2-1; the D call may be TRBD1 or TRBD2 (5 bases each). The chain's CDR3 is CAIRGRDHNEQFF. The CDR3 DNA follows: TGTGCCATCAGAGGCAGGGACCACAATGAGCAGTTCTTC.